This T cell receptor (beta chain) stems from a study of beta chain bispecific antibodies for T cell cancers (dated by TCRdb to the early 2020s). At the level of the whole study: Healthy donor T cells were cocultured with T cell leukemia lines and bispecific antibodies, and TRBV sequencing of the surviving cells was then used to measure how much each TRBV family was depleted. Jurkat cells expressed surface TRBV12 (TRBV12-3), and HPB-ALL cells expressed surface TRBV5-5. Here is what the overall study found, with its caveats: Leukemia cell line cells were mixed with normal T cells in each sequenced sample, and most of the targeted TRBV signal was derived from the leukemia cells rather than from the normal T cells. Cross-reactivity of the anti-TRBV5-5 antibody with TRBV5-6 was attributed to high sequence similarity between the two genes.

Deletion took 0 bases off V and 1 base off J, with a span of 6 bases between the germline ends. Reading from cysteine to phenylalanine, the CDR3 counts 15 amino acids. The kept DNA is CDR3 alone, 45 bases in frame from the first base. Based on the germline V gene (reference sequence), the CDR1 and CDR2 sequences are LNHDA and SQIVND. Unique molecular identifier barcodes were incorporated into the libraries and were used for clonotype quantification. Qiagen AllPrep DNA/RNA Micro kits were used to isolate total RNA, and an Agilent TapeStation was used to check RNA quality. TCR beta libraries were built by 5' RACE: cDNA synthesis followed by two PCR steps using TCR beta constant-region gene-specific primers. Sequencing of the TCR beta libraries was performed on an Illumina MiSeq platform. In the authors' own workflow: Reads were processed with MIGEC, MiXCR and VDJtools. The frequency of each clonotype was calculated as the fraction of all unique molecular identifiers in the sample that belonged to that clonotype. Any TRBV gene that IMGT lists as a pseudogene or open reading frame, and is therefore nonfunctional, such as TRBV1, TRBV12-1 and TRBV21, was left out. In-frame beta chains were kept once TCRdb had trimmed the public reads at Q25 with fastp and called clones with MiXCR. Here each entry gathers all rows of one CDR3 protein and keeps the most common genes and DNA. The V and J calls and clone size are TCRdb's, not the authors'. This sample has around 15,000 distinct CDR3 sequences in its table, and 2.1% of those were observed once. 6.5% to 8.5% of the sample is taken by the ten largest.

On this clonotype: Its binding antigen is unknown. Qualities for individual bases were not recorded, and no much larger clone is one base off.

For approximately three days, T cells were expanded from blood mononuclear cells using either the anti-CD3 antibody OKT3 or CD3/CD28 Dynabeads. The culture conditions for expanded T cells were RPMI 1640 plus 10% fetal bovine serum, recombinant human IL-2 (approximately 99 IU/ml) and IL-7 (about 5 ng/ml). Each coculture contained about 5 x 10^4 normal T cells, about 5 x 10^4 target cells and bispecific antibody in about 98 ul and was incubated for 15 to 20 hours at 37 degrees C. Each bispecific antibody was composed of two single-chain variable fragments, which were expressed in a single-chain diabody format with a His tag. Effector T cells were obtained from healthy human donors, and peripheral blood mononuclear cells were isolated from leukapheresis samples by Ficoll density gradient centrifugation.

The sample taken for sequencing was healthy donor T cells cultured with leukemia cells. The sequence was collected from a human donor in good health. Some clones in this sample may be carry-over from other donors' samples. Recombination joined TRBV19 with TRBJ2-2; no confident D gene assignment can be made. The sequenced DNA is TGTGCCAGTAGTATAGATGGCGGGAACACCGGGGAGCTGTTTTTT. The translation is CASSIDGGNTGELFF.